Given below is one T cell receptor beta chain in context. Its antigen remains unidentified. CDR3 size: 15 residues. The germline V gene encodes CDR1 LNHDA and CDR2 SQIVND (reference sequence). The V end lost 5 bases, the J end lost 0 bases, and 11 bases lay between the germline ends. The sample belongs to a study of OX40 agonist ivuxolimab in advanced cancers. Study-level findings and limits: At 0.1 to 3.0 mg/kg and by week 6, CD4+ and CD8+ T cells in the blood had expanded clonally.

Measured with immunoSEQ multiplex PCR; TCRdb has only the in-frame clones, and not every one. The top ten clones hold more than 0.15% of a sample with about 120,000 clones, about 94% of them seen once. The sequences come from CD4+ or CD8+ T cells sorted from blood, collected in a trial of the OX40 agonist ivuxolimab. The V call is TRBV19, the J call TRBJ1-5; D not resolved. This TCR came from an adult with an advanced solid tumor such as melanoma, head and neck, liver or kidney cancer. CDR3 coding DNA: TGTGCCAGTAGTCCAAGTAGATATAGCAATCAGCCCCAGCATTTT. It yields the protein CASSPSRYSNQPQHF.